These T cell receptor beta chains were read from a single sample in a study of follicular helper T cells after annual influenza vaccination. Repertoires were generated with immunoSEQ multiplex PCR, while TCRdb's copy carries only in-frame clones and drops some. The data show about 10,000 clones, 80% to 90% seen once. The sample was CXCR5+ CD38- circulating T follicular helper cells from blood, taken 7 days after influenza vaccination. The receptors derive from an adult who received the influenza vaccine. Each CDR3 is given with its conserved first and last residue. D genes are given only for firm matches. Expanded clones are given a class, and other clones once, few, many or no size at all.

clone size,CDR3 length,V gene,J gene,D gene,CDR3 protein,CDR3 DNA
.,16,TRBV28,TRBJ2-3,TRBD2,CASSPPLGGGTDTQYF,TGTGCCAGCAGTCCCCCCCTTGGGGGGGGCACAGATACGCAGTATTTT
.,14,TRBV15,TRBJ2-1,TRBD2,CATHLAGGHNEQFF,TGTGCCACCCATCTAGCGGGGGGGCATAATGAGCAGTTCTTC
.,14,TRBV5-1,TRBJ1-3,TRBD1,CASSPGGIGNTIYF,TGCGCCAGCAGCCCAGGGGGTATTGGAAACACCATATATTTT
once,12,TRBV10-2,TRBJ2-3,.,CASSPITDTQYF,TGCGCCAGCTCTCCAATTACAGATACGCAGTATTTT
.,13,TRBV25-1,TRBJ1-2,.,CASSDPVAYGYTF,TGTGCCAGCAGTGATCCCGTGGCCTATGGCTACACCTTC
once,12,TRBV23-1,TRBJ2-7,TRBD1,CASRPTGDEQYF,TGCGCCAGCAGACCGACAGGGGACGAGCAGTACTTC
.,13,TRBV7-2,TRBJ1-1,.,CASSVQMNTEAFF,TGTGCCAGCAGCGTACAGATGAACACTGAAGCTTTCTTT
.,15,TRBV5-8,TRBJ1-5,TRBD1,CASSLKGAGNQPQHF,TGTGCCAGCAGCTTAAAGGGGGCAGGCAATCAGCCCCAGCATTTT
.,15,TRBV5-1,TRBJ1-5,TRBD1,CASSTTGTGNQPQHF,TGCGCCAGCAGCACCACCGGGACAGGGAATCAGCCCCAGCATTTT
.,13,TRBV18,TRBJ1-3,.,CASSPPAGNTIYF,TGTGCCAGCTCTCCTCCGGCTGGAAACACCATATATTTT
.,15,TRBV27,TRBJ2-4,.,CASRGTGGGINIQYF,TGTGCCAGCAGGGGGACAGGCGGGGGCATTAACATTCAGTACTTC
.,14,TRBV15,TRBJ1-3,.,CATSRDRGGNTIYF,TGTGCCACCAGCAGAGATCGGGGAGGAAACACCATATATTTT
.,15,TRBV6-5,TRBJ2-7,TRBD1,CASSYETGTTYEQYF,TGTGCCAGCAGTTATGAGACAGGGACAACCTACGAGCAGTACTTC
.,15,TRBV27,TRBJ1-5,.,CASTVQSISNQPQHF,TGTGCCAGCACGGTCCAGTCTATTAGCAATCAGCCCCAGCATTTT
.,15,TRBV27,TRBJ1-4,.,CASSPGGGWREKLFF,TGTGCCAGCAGCCCTGGAGGGGGTTGGCGAGAAAAACTGTTTTTT
.,16,TRBV7-9,TRBJ2-6,.,CASSQTWGPGANVLTF,TGTGCCAGCAGCCAGACTTGGGGCCCGGGGGCCAACGTCCTGACTTTC
.,16,TRBV5-1,TRBJ2-7,TRBD1,CASSLGQGLKTYEQYF,TGCGCCAGCAGCTTGGGACAGGGATTAAAGACCTACGAGCAGTACTTC
.,14,TRBV10-3,TRBJ2-5,.,CAIGFSTGSETQYF,TGTGCCATCGGGTTTTCTACAGGATCAGAGACCCAGTACTTC
.,13,TRBV9,TRBJ2-3,.,CASARGNTDTQYF,TGTGCCAGCGCCAGGGGAAACACAGATACGCAGTATTTT
.,13,TRBV19,TRBJ1-1,.,CASSIGGTPRTFF,TGTGCCAGTAGTATAGGGGGGACACCCAGGACTTTCTTT
.,14,TRBV30,TRBJ2-2,.,CAWSVRSNTGELFF,TGTGCCTGGAGTGTACGGTCCAACACCGGGGAGCTGTTTTTT
.,13,TRBV6-5,TRBJ1-2,.,CASSREVGGGYTF,TGTGCCAGCAGTCGGGAGGTGGGGGGAGGCTACACCTTC
.,15,TRBV6-4,TRBJ2-1,.,CASTTQGTYGDEQFF,TGTGCCAGCACCACCCAAGGGACTTACGGCGATGAGCAGTTCTTC
few,14,TRBV28,TRBJ2-7,.,CASSPTRVGNEQYF,TGTGCCAGCAGTCCCACCCGGGTGGGGAACGAGCAGTACTTC
.,15,TRBV5-6,TRBJ2-1,.,CASSLWERLYNEQFF,TGTGCCAGCAGCTTGTGGGAGCGGCTCTACAATGAGCAGTTCTTC
.,13,TRBV29-1,TRBJ1-2,.,CSVGRGAGYGYTF,TGCAGCGTTGGTCGTGGAGCGGGCTATGGCTACACCTTC
.,16,TRBV5-4,TRBJ1-1,TRBD1,CASSLPPTGGSTEAFF,TGTGCCAGCAGCTTGCCTCCCACAGGGGGCTCGACTGAAGCTTTCTTT
.,9,TRBV20-1,TRBJ2-1,.,CSARVCMFF,TGCAGTGCTAGGGTCTGTATGTTCTTC
.,16,TRBV4-1,TRBJ2-6,.,CASSQKQGSGANVLTF,TGCGCCAGCAGCCAAAAACAGGGCTCTGGGGCCAACGTCCTGACTTTC
.,16,TRBV28,TRBJ1-5,.,CASSFLGQGVNQPQHF,TGTGCCAGCAGTTTCCTAGGGCAGGGCGTGAATCAGCCCCAGCATTTT
.,11,TRBV29-1,TRBJ1-2,.,CSASGAYGYTF,TGCAGCGCCAGTGGAGCCTATGGCTACACCTTC
few,14,TRBV7-9,TRBJ1-4,.,CASSAGNEGEKLFF,TGTGCCAGCAGCGCGGGTAACGAGGGTGAAAAACTGTTTTTT
.,14,TRBV27,TRBJ2-1,TRBD2,CASSLGLPYNEQFF,TGTGCCAGCAGTCTGGGACTACCCTACAATGAGCAGTTCTTC
once,16,TRBV5-1,TRBJ2-7,TRBD1,CASSLGGQQSIYEQYF,TGCGCCAGCAGCTTGGGGGGACAGCAAAGTATCTACGAGCAGTACTTC
.,15,TRBV11-3,TRBJ2-1,TRBD2,CASSFGLAGGNEQFF,TGTGCCAGCAGCTTCGGACTAGCGGGGGGAAATGAGCAGTTCTTC
few,14,TRBV6-1,TRBJ1-5,.,CASSEAGDDQPQHF,TGTGCCAGCAGTGAAGCGGGAGACGATCAGCCCCAGCATTTT
.,16,TRBV10-3,TRBJ2-2,.,CAISGIPGPLTGELFF,TGTGCCATCAGTGGGATCCCGGGACCTTTAACCGGGGAGCTGTTTTTT
.,15,TRBV5-8,TRBJ2-5,TRBD1,CASSSQTGYQETQYF,TGTGCCAGCAGCTCCCAGACAGGGTACCAAGAGACCCAGTACTTC
.,13,TRBV18,TRBJ2-1,.,CASSPPTQLEQFF,TGTGCCAGCTCACCACCGACCCAACTTGAGCAGTTCTTC
.,16,TRBV18,TRBJ1-4,.,CASSPGVEATNEKLFF,TGTGCCAGCTCACCAGGAGTGGAGGCAACTAATGAAAAACTGTTTTTT
.,15,TRBV5-8,TRBJ2-2,.,CASSFDLGYTGELFF,TGTGCCAGCAGCTTTGACCTTGGATACACCGGGGAGCTGTTTTTT
.,13,TRBV9,TRBJ2-3,.,CASSPYSTDTQYF,TGTGCCAGCAGCCCCTATAGCACAGATACGCAGTATTTT
.,15,TRBV27,TRBJ2-3,TRBD2,CASSFLPLTGTRGTW,TGTGCCAGCAGTTTCCTCCCCCTCACCGGGACTAGGGGTACCTGG
.,13,TRBV7-9,TRBJ2-3,.,CASSLTRADTQYF,TGTGCCAGCAGCTTGACCAGAGCGGATACGCAGTATTTT
.,14,TRBV14,TRBJ1-1,.,CASSITAGNTEAFF,TGTGCCAGCAGCATAACGGCGGGAAACACTGAAGCTTTCTTT
.,15,TRBV15,TRBJ2-7,TRBD1,CATSHWGTGVYEQYF,TGTGCCACCAGCCACTGGGGGACAGGGGTCTACGAGCAGTACTTC
.,15,TRBV4-1,TRBJ1-3,.,CASSQYFYSGNTIYF,TGCGCCAGCAGCCAATACTTCTACTCTGGAAACACCATATATTTT
.,16,TRBV4-1,TRBJ2-2,TRBD1,CASSQGTGTNTGELFF,TGCGCCAGCAGCCAAGGGACAGGGACGAACACCGGGGAGCTGTTTTTT
.,14,TRBV19,TRBJ1-3,.,CASHKTDYGNTIYF,TGTGCCAGTCACAAGACAGACTACGGAAACACCATATATTTT
.,16,TRBV6-6,TRBJ1-2,.,CASSFGGTVVNYGYTF,TGTGCCAGCAGTTTTGGAGGTACGGTTGTGAACTATGGCTACACCTTC
.,13,TRBV4-3,TRBJ2-1,.,CASSRGAYNEQFF,TGCGCCAGCAGCCGCGGGGCCTACAATGAGCAGTTCTTC
.,16,TRBV28,TRBJ1-4,.,CASSLRMGATNEKLFF,TGTGCCAGCAGTTTGAGAATGGGTGCAACTAATGAAAAACTGTTTTTT
.,14,TRBV4-1,TRBJ1-1,.,CASRERDGSSEAFF,TGCGCCAGCAGGGAGAGGGACGGCTCCTCGGAAGCTTTCTTT
few,14,TRBV6-5,TRBJ1-6,.,CASSYSNSNSPLHF,TGTGCCAGCAGTTACTCGAACAGTAATTCACCCCTCCACTTT